The entry below gives a single T cell receptor (beta chain) sequence along with its context. The cohort comprised adults aged roughly 18 to 100 years residing in about 25 US areas. Exposed volunteers were people who met a COVID-19 case within 2 weeks before study entry. These data belong to a study of blood T cell repertoires in COVID-19. Study as a whole: The cDNA or gDNA used as material had been derived from T cells, B-cell-depleted T cells, or PBMCs.

The V gene's germline CDR1 is SNHLY and CDR2 FYNNEI. CDR3 length equals 16 residues. The V and J ends lost 6 bases and 4 bases, in that order; junction bases with no gene match: 12. In the study's own analysis: Using reference gene primer amplification, nucleated cell counts were estimated. Produced via immunoSEQ multiplex PCR; TCRdb's table is partial and in-frame only. V, J and clone size were drawn from that table, and D and trimming were deduced from the DNA. The table shows a few hundred thousand clones, with approximately 88% occurring only once. Input material: PBMCs or T cells enriched from blood (not recorded which). This receptor was identified in a woman aged 40 to 50 who had been exposed to COVID-19. This rearrangement joins TRBV2 to TRBJ2-1; the match to TRBD1 covers 7 bases. CDR3 nucleotide sequence: TGTGCCAGCAGGCCCAACAGGGGTCTGTATTACAATGAGCAGTTCTTC. Its protein product is CASRPNRGLYYNEQFF.